This TCR beta chain stems from a study of early T cells in non-severe SARS-CoV-2 infection. At least ten counts were recorded for this clonotype. This CDR3 is built from 12 residues. Germline V gene lookup returns CDR1 GTSNPN and CDR2 SVGIG (reference sequence). V shed 4 bases and J shed 0 bases, with 7 bases lying between them. TCRdb used MiXCR to reprocess the 5' RACE reads, holding one entry per CDR3 protein. The repertoire holds tens of thousands of distinct CDR3 sequences, with roughly 4% as singletons. The J gene is TRBJ2-7, the V gene TRBV30, with D possibly TRBD2 on 5 matching bases. The specimen sequenced was whole blood. This clonotype originated in an adult who was a healthcare worker with PCR-confirmed SARS-CoV-2 infection or an uninfected control (not recorded which). The CDR3 DNA sequence: TGTGCCTGGAAAGGGAGCTCCTACGAGCAGTACTTC. Its translation: CAWKGSSYEQYF.